The 11 T cell receptor beta chains listed next were all sequenced from one sample in a study of Tregs in tolerant kidney transplant recipients. Profiling relied on immunoSEQ multiplex PCR, and the TCRdb table lists in-frame clones only, not all of them. The sample consists of 90,000 to 150,000 clones, roughly nine tenths of them appearing once. The sample comprised CD4+ T cells from blood. These receptors originate from a human donor in good health.

This chain connects TRBV5-4 to TRBJ1-2; D may be TRBD1 (5 bases). CDR3 size: 14 residues. Deletions cut 0 bases from V and 4 bases from J, with 10 bases between. Germline assignment: CDR1 SGHNT and CDR2 YYREEE (reference sequence). CDR3 coding DNA: TGTGCCAGCAGCTTGGGAGGGGCCAGCTATGGCTACACCTTC. This encodes CASSLGGASYGYTF.

The chain is built from TRBV2 and TRBJ1-2; D remains ambiguous. The CDR3 loop spans 16 amino acids. Per germline, CDR1 SNHLY and CDR2 FYNNEI. V was pared by 7 bases and J by 0 bases, with 18 bases between. In DNA form, the CDR3 reads TGTGCCAGCAACCAAGGAGGTGGGCTTTCTAACTATGGCTACACCTTC. Its translation is CASNQGGGLSNYGYTF.

This sequence joins TRBV6-1 and TRBJ1-2; TRBD1 matches 10 bases. The trim removed 7 bases at V and 3 bases at J, leaving 8 bases unmatched. Germline loops: CDR1 MNHNS, CDR2 SASEGT. The CDR3 contains 15 residues. The CDR3 sequence: CASTITGTGDYGYTF. The DNA of the CDR3 is TGTGCCAGCACTATTACCGGGACAGGGGACTATGGCTACACCTTC.

CDR3 amino acids: CASSYGQANYGYTF. CDR3 sequence (DNA): TGTGCCAGCAGTTATGGCCAGGCCAACTATGGCTACACCTTC. The chain employs TRBV6-6 and TRBJ1-2, with no clear D. This CDR3 has 14 residues. Germline CDR1 is MNHNY and CDR2 is SVGAGI (reference sequence). The ends were cut back, 3 bases at V and 2 bases at J, with 10 bases in the middle.

The chain uses TRBV7-8 and TRBJ1-2, with a tentative D call TRBD1 (5 bases). The CDR3 spans 14 residues. Germline V gives CDR1 SGHVS, CDR2 FQNEAQ. V was trimmed by 2 bases and J by 2 bases, leaving 9 bases between them. As DNA, the CDR3 is TGTGCCAGCAGCTTATCAGGGCCCAACTATGGCTACACCTTC. Protein sequence: CASSLSGPNYGYTF.

This chain connects TRBV5-1 to TRBJ1-6; D remains ambiguous. From germline, CDR1 is SGHRS and CDR2 YFSETQ. Trimming took 2 bases from V and 5 from J, leaving 8 bases between them. The CDR3 runs to 14 residues. The CDR3 DNA sequence: TGCGCCAGCAGCTTCCGGGCCGATAATTCACCCCTCCACTTT. Amino acid sequence: CASSFRADNSPLHF.

This clone was recorded only once. For the CDR3, the DNA is TGTGCCAGCAGCTTTGATCCTCTGGGGGCGCCGGAGACCCAGTACTTC. Protein product: CASSFDPLGAPETQYF. J is TRBJ2-5 and V is TRBV13; D is possibly TRBD1 (6 bases). This CDR3 has 16 residues. The germline V gene has CDR1 PRHDT and CDR2 FYEKMQ (reference sequence). Between the trimmed V and J ends, which lost 3 bases and 5 bases, there was a span of 19 bases.

The chain has TRBV11-3 and TRBJ2-7, with TRBD2 matching over 12 bases. Germline-derived CDR1 and CDR2 are SGHNT and YENEEA. The V and J ends lost 5 bases and 2 bases, in that order; junction bases with no gene match: 7. The CDR3 covers 16 residues. DNA of the CDR3: TGTGCCAGCAGCAACCGGACTAGCGGGACGACCTACGAGCAGTACTTC. The encoded protein is CASSNRTSGTTYEQYF. The full variable domain, with the rest looked up from reference TRBV11-3 and TRBJ2-7, is EAGVVQSPRYKIIEKKQPVAFWCNPISGHNTLYWYLQNLGQGPELLIRYENEEAVDDSQLPKDRFSAERLKGVDSTLKIQPAELGDSAVYLCASSNRTSGTTYEQYFGPGTRLTVT.

This clone was counted a few times. The chain employs TRBV18 and TRBJ2-7; 12 bases match TRBD2. CDR3 size: 15 residues. The V and J ends lost 1 base and 2 bases, in that order; junction bases with no gene match: 0. Germline V CDR1 and CDR2: KGHSH, LQKENI. The CDR3 coding sequence is TGTGCCAGCTCACCACGGACTAGCGGGGCCTACGAGCAGTACTTC. It codes for CASSPRTSGAYEQYF. Full variable domain (outside the CDR3, taken from reference TRBV18 and TRBJ2-7): NAGVMQNPRHLVRRRGQEARLRCSPMKGHSHVYWYRQLPEEGLKFMVYLQKENIIDESGMPKERFSAEFPKEGPSILRIQQVVRGDSAAYFCASSPRTSGAYEQYFGPGTRLTVT.

The chain employs TRBV5-1 and TRBJ2-1, with 7 positions matching TRBD2. Trimming cost V 4 bases and J 2 bases; bases outside gene matches: 6. Germline CDR1 SGHRS, CDR2 YFSETQ. The CDR3 extends over 15 amino acids. The CDR3 protein is CASSLVAGAYNEQFF. For the CDR3, the DNA is TGCGCCAGCAGCCTCGTCGCGGGAGCCTACAATGAGCAGTTCTTC.

The chain joins TRBV6-5 to TRBJ1-1; 7 nucleotides match TRBD1. The V gene end was trimmed by 6 bases and the J gene end by 4 bases; junction bases not matched to a gene: 5. Germline V gene lookup returns CDR1 MNHEY and CDR2 SVGAGI. The CDR3 sequence is 13 residues long. CDR3 nucleotide sequence: TGTGCCAGCAGGATTCAGGGGGGCACTGAAGCTTTCTTT. This codes for CASRIQGGTEAFF.